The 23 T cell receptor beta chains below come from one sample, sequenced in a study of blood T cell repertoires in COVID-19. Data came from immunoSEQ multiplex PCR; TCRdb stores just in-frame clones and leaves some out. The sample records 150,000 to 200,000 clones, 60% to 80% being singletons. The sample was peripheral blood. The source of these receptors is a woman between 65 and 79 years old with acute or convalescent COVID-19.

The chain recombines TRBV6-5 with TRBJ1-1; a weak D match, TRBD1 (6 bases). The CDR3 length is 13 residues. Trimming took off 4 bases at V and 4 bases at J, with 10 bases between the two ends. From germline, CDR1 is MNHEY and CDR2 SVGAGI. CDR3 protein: CASSSGTSTEAFF. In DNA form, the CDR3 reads TGTGCCAGCAGTTCCGGGACAAGCACTGAAGCTTTCTTT.

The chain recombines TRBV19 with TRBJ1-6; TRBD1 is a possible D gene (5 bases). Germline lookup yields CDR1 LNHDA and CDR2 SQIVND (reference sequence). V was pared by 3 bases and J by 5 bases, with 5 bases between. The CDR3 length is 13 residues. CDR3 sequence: CASSMDNNSPLHF. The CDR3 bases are TGTGCCAGTAGTATGGACAATAATTCACCCCTCCACTTT.

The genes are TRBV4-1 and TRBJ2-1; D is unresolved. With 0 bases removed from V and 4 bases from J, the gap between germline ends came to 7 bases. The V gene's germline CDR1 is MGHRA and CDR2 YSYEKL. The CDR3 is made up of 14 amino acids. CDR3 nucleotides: TGCGCCAGCAGCCAAGATCCCAGATACAATGAGCAGTTCTTC. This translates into CASSQDPRYNEQFF.

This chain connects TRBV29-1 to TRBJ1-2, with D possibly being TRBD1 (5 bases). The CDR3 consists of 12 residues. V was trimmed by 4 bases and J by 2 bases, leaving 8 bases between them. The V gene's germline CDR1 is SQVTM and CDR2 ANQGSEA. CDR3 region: CSVGKGNYGYTF. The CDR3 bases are TGCAGCGTTGGGAAGGGGAACTATGGCTACACCTTC.

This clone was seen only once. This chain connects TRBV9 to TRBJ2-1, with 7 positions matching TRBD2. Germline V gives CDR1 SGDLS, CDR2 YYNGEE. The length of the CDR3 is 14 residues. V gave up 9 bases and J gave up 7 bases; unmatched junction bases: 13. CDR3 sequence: CATQAYIGGNEQFF. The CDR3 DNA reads TGTGCCACCCAAGCGTATATCGGGGGGAATGAGCAGTTCTTC.

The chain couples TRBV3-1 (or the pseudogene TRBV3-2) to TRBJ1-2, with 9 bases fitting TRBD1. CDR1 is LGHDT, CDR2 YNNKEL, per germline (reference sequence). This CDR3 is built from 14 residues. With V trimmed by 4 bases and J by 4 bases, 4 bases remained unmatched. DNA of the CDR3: TGTGCCAGCAGCCGAAGGACAGGGGCCTATGGCTACACCTTC. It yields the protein CASSRRTGAYGYTF.

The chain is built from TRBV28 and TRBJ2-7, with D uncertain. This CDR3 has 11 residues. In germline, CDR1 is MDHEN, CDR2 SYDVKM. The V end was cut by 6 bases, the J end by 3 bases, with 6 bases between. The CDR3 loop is CASSQDYEQYF. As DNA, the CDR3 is TGTGCCAGCAGCCAGGACTACGAGCAGTACTTC. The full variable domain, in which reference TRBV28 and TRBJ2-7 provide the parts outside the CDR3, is DVKVTQSSRYLVKRTGEKVFLECVQDMDHENMFWYRQDPGLGLRLIYFSYDVKMKEKGDIPEGYSVSREKKERFSLILESASTNQTSMYLCASSQDYEQYFGPGTRLTVT.

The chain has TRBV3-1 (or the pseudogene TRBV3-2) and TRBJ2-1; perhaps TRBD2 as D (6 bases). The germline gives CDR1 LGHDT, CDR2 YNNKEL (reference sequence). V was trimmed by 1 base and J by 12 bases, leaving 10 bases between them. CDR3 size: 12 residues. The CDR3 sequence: CASSQAGRMQFF. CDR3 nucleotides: TGTGCCAGCAGCCAAGCCGGGAGAATGCAGTTCTTC.

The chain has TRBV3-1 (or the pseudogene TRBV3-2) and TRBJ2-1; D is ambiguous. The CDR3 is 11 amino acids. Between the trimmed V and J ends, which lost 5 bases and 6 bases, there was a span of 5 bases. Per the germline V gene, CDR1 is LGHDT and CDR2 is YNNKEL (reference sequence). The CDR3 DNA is TGTGCCAGCAGCTACATCAATGAGCAGTTCTTC. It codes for CASSYINEQFF.

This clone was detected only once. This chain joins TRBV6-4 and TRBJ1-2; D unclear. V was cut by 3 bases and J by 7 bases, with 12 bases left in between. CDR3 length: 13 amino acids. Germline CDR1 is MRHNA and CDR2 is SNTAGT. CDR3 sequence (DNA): TGTGCCAGCAGTGAGACCGGGATGTCTGGCTACACCTTC. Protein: CASSETGMSGYTF.

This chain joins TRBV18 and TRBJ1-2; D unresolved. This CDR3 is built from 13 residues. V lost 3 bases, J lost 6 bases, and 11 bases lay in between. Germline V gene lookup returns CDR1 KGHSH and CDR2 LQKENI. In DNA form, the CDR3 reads TGTGCCAGCTCACCCCAGGAGGGTAATGGCTACACCTTC. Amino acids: CASSPQEGNGYTF.

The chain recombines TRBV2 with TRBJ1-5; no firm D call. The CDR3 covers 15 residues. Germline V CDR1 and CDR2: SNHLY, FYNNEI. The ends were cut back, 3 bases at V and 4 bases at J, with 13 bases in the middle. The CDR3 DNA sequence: TGTGCCAGCAGTGATATTGGCAGGTTGAATCAGCCCCAGCATTTT. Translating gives CASSDIGRLNQPQHF.

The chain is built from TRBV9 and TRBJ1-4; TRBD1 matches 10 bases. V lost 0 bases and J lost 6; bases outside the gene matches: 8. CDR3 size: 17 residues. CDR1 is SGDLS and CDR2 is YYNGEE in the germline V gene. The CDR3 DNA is TGTGCCAGCAGCGTAGTCGACAGGGGGCGATTCGATGAAAAACTGTTTTTT. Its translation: CASSVVDRGRFDEKLFF.

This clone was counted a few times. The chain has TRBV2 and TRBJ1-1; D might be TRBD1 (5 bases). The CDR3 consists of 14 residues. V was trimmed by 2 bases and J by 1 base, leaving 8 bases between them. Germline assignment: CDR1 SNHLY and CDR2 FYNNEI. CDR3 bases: TGTGCCAGCAGTGAAAGCAGGGCGAACACTGAAGCTTTCTTT. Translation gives CASSESRANTEAFF.

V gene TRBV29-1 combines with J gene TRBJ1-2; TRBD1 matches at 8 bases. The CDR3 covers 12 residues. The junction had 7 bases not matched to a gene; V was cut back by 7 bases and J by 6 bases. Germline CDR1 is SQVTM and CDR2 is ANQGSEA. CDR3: CSGKGQGHGYTF. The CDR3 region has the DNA TGCAGCGGGAAAGGACAGGGACATGGCTACACCTTC.

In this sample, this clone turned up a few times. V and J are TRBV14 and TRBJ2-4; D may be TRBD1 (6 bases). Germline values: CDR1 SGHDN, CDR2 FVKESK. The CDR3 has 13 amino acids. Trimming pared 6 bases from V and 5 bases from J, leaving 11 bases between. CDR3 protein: CASRFSGENIQYF. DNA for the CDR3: TGTGCCAGCAGATTCTCAGGGGAAAACATTCAGTACTTC. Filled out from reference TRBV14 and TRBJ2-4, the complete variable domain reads EAGVTQFPSHSVIEKGQTVTLRCDPISGHDNLYWYRRVMGKEIKFLLHFVKESKQDESGMPNNRFLAERTGGTYSTLKVQPAELEDSGVYFCASRFSGENIQYFGAGTRLSVL.

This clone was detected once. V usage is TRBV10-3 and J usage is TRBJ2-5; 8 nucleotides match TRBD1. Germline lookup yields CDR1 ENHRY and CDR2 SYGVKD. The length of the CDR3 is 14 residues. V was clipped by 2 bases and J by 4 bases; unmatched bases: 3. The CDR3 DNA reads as TGTGCCATCAGTGAGGGACAGGGCGTAGAGACCCAGTACTTC. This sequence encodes CAISEGQGVETQYF.

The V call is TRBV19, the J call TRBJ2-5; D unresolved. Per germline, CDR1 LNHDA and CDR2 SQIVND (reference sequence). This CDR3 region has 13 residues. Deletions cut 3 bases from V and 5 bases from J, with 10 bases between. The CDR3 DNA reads TGTGCCAGTAGTATTTCAACCGGGGAGACCCAGTACTTC. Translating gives CASSISTGETQYF.

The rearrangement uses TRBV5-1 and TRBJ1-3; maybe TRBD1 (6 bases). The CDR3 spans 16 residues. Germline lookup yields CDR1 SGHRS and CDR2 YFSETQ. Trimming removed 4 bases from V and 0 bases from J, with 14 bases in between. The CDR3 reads CASSPGDTGSGNTIYF. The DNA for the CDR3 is TGCGCCAGCAGCCCTGGGGACACTGGCTCTGGAAACACCATATATTTT.

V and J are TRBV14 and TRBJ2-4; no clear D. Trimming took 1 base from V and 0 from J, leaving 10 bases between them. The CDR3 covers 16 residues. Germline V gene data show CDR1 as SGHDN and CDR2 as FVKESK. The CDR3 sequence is CASSQVTVSAKNIQYF. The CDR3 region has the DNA TGTGCCAGCAGCCAAGTTACGGTATCAGCCAAAAACATTCAGTACTTC.

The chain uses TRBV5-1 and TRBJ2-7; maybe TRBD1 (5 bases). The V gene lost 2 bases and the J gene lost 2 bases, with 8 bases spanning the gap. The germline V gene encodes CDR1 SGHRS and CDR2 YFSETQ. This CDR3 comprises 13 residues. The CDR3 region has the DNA TGCGCCAGCAGCTTTCTGGACACCTACGAGCAGTACTTC. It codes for CASSFLDTYEQYF.

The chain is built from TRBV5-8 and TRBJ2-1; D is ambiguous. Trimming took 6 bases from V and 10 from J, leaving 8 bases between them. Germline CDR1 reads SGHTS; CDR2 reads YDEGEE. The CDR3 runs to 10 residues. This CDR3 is CASNYPEQFF. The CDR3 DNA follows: TGTGCCAGCAACTATCCCGAGCAGTTCTTC.

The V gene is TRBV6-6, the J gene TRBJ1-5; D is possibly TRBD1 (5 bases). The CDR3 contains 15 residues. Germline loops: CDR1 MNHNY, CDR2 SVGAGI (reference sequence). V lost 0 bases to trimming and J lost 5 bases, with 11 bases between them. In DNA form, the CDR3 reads TGTGCCAGCAGTTACTCGATTACGGGGGATCAGCCCCAGCATTTT. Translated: CASSYSITGDQPQHF.